This TCR beta chain emerged from a study of cytomegalovirus exposure and HLA in healthy donors. V was cut by 8 bases and J by 0 bases, with 11 bases left in between. Germline-derived CDR1 and CDR2 are MGHRA and YSYEKL. The CDR3 is made up of 15 amino acids. It was with 60 Vbeta and 13 Jbeta primers that the PCR ran. Clones were read by immunoSEQ multiplex PCR, and TCRdb kept only the in-frame ones, dropping some. The repertoire has 150,000 to 200,000 clones, roughly 79% of them found once; the top ten carry 11% to 15%. The sequence derives from a man in his fifties or sixties in good health and CMV-seropositive. The specimen sequenced was PBMCs. V usage is TRBV4-1 and J usage is TRBJ1-6, with D unresolved. DNA of the CDR3: TGCGCCAGCGGCCGCTTTAGCTCCTATAATTCACCCCTCCACTTT. Protein: CASGRFSSYNSPLHF.